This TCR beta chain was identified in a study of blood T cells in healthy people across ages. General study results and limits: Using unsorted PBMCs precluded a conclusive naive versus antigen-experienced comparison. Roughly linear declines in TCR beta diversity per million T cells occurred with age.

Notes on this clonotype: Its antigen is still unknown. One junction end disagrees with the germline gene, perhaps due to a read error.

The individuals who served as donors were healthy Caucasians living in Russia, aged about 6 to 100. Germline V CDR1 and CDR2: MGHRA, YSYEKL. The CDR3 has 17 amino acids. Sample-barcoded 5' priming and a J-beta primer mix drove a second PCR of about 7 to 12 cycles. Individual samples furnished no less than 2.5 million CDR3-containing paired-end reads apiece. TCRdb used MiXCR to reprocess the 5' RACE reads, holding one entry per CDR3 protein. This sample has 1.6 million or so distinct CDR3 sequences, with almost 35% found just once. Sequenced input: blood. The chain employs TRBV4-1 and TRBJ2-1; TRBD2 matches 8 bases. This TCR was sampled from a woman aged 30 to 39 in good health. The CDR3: CANSQDSGAYSYNEQFF. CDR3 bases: TGCGCCAACAGCCAGGATAGCGGGGCCTACTCCTACAATGAGCAGTTCTTC.